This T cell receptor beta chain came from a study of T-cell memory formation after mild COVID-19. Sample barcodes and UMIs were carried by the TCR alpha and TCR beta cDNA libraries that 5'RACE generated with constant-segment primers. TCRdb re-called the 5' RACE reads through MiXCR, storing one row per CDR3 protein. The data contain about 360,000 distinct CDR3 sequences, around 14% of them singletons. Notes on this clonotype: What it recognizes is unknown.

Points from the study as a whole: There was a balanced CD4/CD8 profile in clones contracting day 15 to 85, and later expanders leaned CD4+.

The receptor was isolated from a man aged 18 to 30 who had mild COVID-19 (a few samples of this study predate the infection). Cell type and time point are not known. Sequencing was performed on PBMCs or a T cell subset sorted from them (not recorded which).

CDR3 sequence (DNA): TGTGCCTGGATCCCGGGACTTATGGGATTTGCCAAAAACATTCAGTACTTC. Encoded protein: CAWIPGLMGFAKNIQYF. This rearrangement joins TRBV30 to TRBJ2-4; D is possibly TRBD2 (6 bases). Trimming removed 4 bases from V and 1 base from J, with 20 bases in between. CDR1 is GTSNPN and CDR2 is SVGIG in the germline V gene (reference sequence). The CDR3 is made up of 17 amino acids.